Shown below are 21 T cell receptor beta chains from a single sample sequenced in a study of blood T cell repertoires in COVID-19. The data were produced by immunoSEQ multiplex PCR, yet TCRdb's version contains in-frame clones alone and is incomplete. Counted here are 120,000 to 150,000 clones, roughly 84% occurring once; the ten biggest clones make up approximately 9%. The sequenced sample was peripheral blood. All receptors derive from a man aged 25-40 years with COVID-19, enrolled during active disease.

This chain links TRBV28 with TRBJ1-1; tentatively, D is TRBD1 (6 bases). The CDR3 has 15 residues. V was cut by 4 bases and J by 8 bases, with 20 bases left in between. Germline V gives CDR1 MDHEN, CDR2 SYDVKM. The CDR3 sequence is CASSYLPQGSREAFF. In nucleotides, the CDR3 is TGTGCCAGCAGTTACCTCCCACAGGGTTCGCGGGAAGCTTTCTTT.

The rearrangement links TRBV28 to TRBJ1-4; D remains ambiguous. V was shortened by 2 bases and J by 6 bases, with 13 bases between the two germline ends. Per the germline V gene, CDR1 is MDHEN and CDR2 is SYDVKM. The CDR3 spans 15 residues. CDR3 in amino acids: CASSLRGLVDEKLFF. CDR3 sequence (DNA): TGTGCCAGCAGTTTACGTGGCCTAGTGGATGAAAAACTGTTTTTT.

The J gene is TRBJ2-2, the V gene TRBV19; 7 nucleotides match TRBD1. CDR3 length: 14 residues. The ends lost 10 bases at V and 2 bases at J; junction bases unmatched: 7. Germline CDR1 LNHDA, CDR2 SQIVND (reference sequence). The CDR3 sequence is CATGDRSNTGELFF. In DNA, the CDR3 is TGTGCCACCGGGGACAGATCCAACACCGGGGAGCTGTTTTTT.

DNA for the CDR3: TGTGCCAGCAGTCCCGGGACTAGCGGGTACAATGAGCAGTTCTTC. This encodes CASSPGTSGYNEQFF. The chain is built from TRBV28 and TRBJ2-1; 12 bases are shared with TRBD2. The CDR3 runs to 15 residues. Germline V gene data show CDR1 as MDHEN and CDR2 as SYDVKM. J gave up 4 bases and V 5 bases, and 3 bases lay outside the gene matches.

This clone has just a few counts. The genes are TRBV7-2 and TRBJ1-1; D might be TRBD1 (5 bases). Germline loops: CDR1 SGHTA, CDR2 FQGNSA. This CDR3 contains 15 residues. Trimming stripped 2 bases from V and 1 base from J, with 11 bases between. The CDR3 loop reads CASSLSAGSNTEAFF. The CDR3 DNA sequence: TGTGCCAGCAGCTTATCCGCAGGGTCGAACACTGAAGCTTTCTTT. Full variable domain (remainder filled in from reference TRBV7-2 and TRBJ1-1): GAGVSQSPSNKVTEKGKDVELRCDPISGHTALYWYRQSLGQGLEFLIYFQGNSAPDKSGLPSDRFSAERTGGSVSTLTIQRTQQEDSAVYLCASSLSAGSNTEAFFGQGTRLTVV.

The chain is built from TRBV19 and TRBJ1-2; 11 bases align to TRBD1. The CDR3 runs 14 residues. The junction had 3 bases not matched to a gene; V was cut back by 6 bases and J by 3 bases. Germline CDR1 is LNHDA and CDR2 is SQIVND (reference sequence). Written as DNA, the CDR3 is TGTGCCAGTAGGCCGGGACAGGGGGACTATGGCTACACCTTC. Its translation is CASRPGQGDYGYTF.

This clone was counted at least ten times. This rearrangement joins TRBV3-1 (or the pseudogene TRBV3-2) to TRBJ1-3; no clear D gene. The germline V gene has CDR1 LGHDT and CDR2 YNNKEL (reference sequence). This CDR3 contains 16 residues. Trimming took off 4 bases at V and 4 bases at J, with 17 bases between the two ends. CDR3 nucleotide sequence: TGTGCCAGCAGCCCAGAGACAAAAACATTAGGAAACACCATATATTTT. This gives the protein CASSPETKTLGNTIYF.

V gene TRBV6-5 combines with J gene TRBJ2-4; D remains unclear. The CDR3 covers 15 residues. V gave up 2 bases and J gave up 1 base, with 9 bases separating them. CDR1 MNHEY and CDR2 SVGAGI come from the germline V gene. CDR3 loop: CASSYGGAAKNIQYF. Here the CDR3 DNA reads TGTGCCAGCAGTTACGGCGGTGCGGCCAAAAACATTCAGTACTTC.

V usage is TRBV11-3 and J usage is TRBJ2-3, with no clear D. V was clipped by 4 bases and J by 1 base, with 9 bases between them. CDR3 length: 14 amino acids. The V gene's germline CDR1 is SGHNT and CDR2 YENEEA. The CDR3 is CASSSWAGTDTQYF. The CDR3 bases are TGTGCCAGCAGCTCCTGGGCTGGCACAGATACGCAGTATTTT.

The chain has TRBV20-1 and TRBJ2-7, with 7 bases lining up with TRBD1. CDR1 and CDR2 (germline): DFQATT, SNEGSKA (reference sequence). Losses at the gene ends were 3 bases for V and 3 bases for J; bases not matched to a gene: 5. The CDR3 loop spans 13 amino acids. CDR3: CSASSRQGYEQYF. CDR3 coding DNA: TGCAGTGCTAGTTCAAGACAGGGCTACGAGCAGTACTTC.

This clone was seen once. The V and J genes are TRBV7-2 and TRBJ2-3; 9 positions match TRBD2. CDR3 length: 16 residues. V lost 6 bases, J lost 6 bases, and 13 bases stayed unmatched. Germline loops: CDR1 SGHTA, CDR2 FQGNSA. The CDR3 here is CASSRFGSGSSDTQYF. CDR3 coding DNA: TGTGCCAGCAGTCGGTTTGGTAGCGGGAGCTCCGATACGCAGTATTTT.

This sequence joins TRBV19 and TRBJ2-7, with 7 bases aligning to TRBD2. Germline trimming cut 4 bases from V and 3 bases from J; bases unmatched to any gene: 6. Per the germline V gene, CDR1 is LNHDA and CDR2 is SQIVND (reference sequence). This CDR3 region has 14 residues. Here the CDR3 reads CASSTQTSSYEQYF. Here the CDR3 DNA reads TGTGCCAGTAGTACTCAGACTAGCAGCTACGAGCAGTACTTC.

V is TRBV5-6 and J is TRBJ1-3; D is undetermined. V lost 4 bases and J 1 base, leaving 6 bases between the germline ends. CDR3 length: 13 residues. Germline loops: CDR1 SGHDT, CDR2 YYEEEE. The CDR3 here is CASSRDSGNTIYF. The CDR3 nucleotides are TGTGCCAGCAGCCGGGATTCTGGAAACACCATATATTTT.

This clone is a singleton in its sample. The chain joins TRBV28 to TRBJ1-4; 12 bases align to TRBD1. The CDR3 covers 15 residues. With V trimmed by 5 bases and J by 7 bases, 5 bases remained unmatched. CDR1 and CDR2 from the germline V gene are MDHEN and SYDVKM. This CDR3 is CASSAGTGGGEKLFF. Written as DNA, the CDR3 is TGTGCCAGCAGTGCCGGGACAGGGGGCGGTGAAAAACTGTTTTTT.

This clone was counted once. The rearrangement joins TRBV28 to TRBJ1-1; the D is unclear. Trimming cost V 10 bases and J 4 bases, with 13 bases left between them. From germline, CDR1 is MDHEN and CDR2 SYDVKM. CDR3 size: 12 residues. The CDR3 reads CATEGGFTEAFF. The CDR3 nucleotides are TGTGCCACCGAAGGCGGGTTCACTGAAGCTTTCTTT.

The chain uses TRBV2 and TRBJ2-7; 11 bases are a match to TRBD2. The CDR3 is made up of 15 amino acids. Germline V gives CDR1 SNHLY, CDR2 FYNNEI. With V trimmed by 3 bases and J by 1 base, 2 bases remained unmatched. CDR3 sequence: CASSEGLADSYEQYF. The CDR3 bases are TGTGCCAGCAGTGAGGGACTAGCGGATTCCTACGAGCAGTACTTC.

The V call is TRBV2, the J call TRBJ2-5; D call uncertain. Germline lookup yields CDR1 SNHLY and CDR2 FYNNEI. This CDR3 spans 13 amino acids. The ends were cut back, 4 bases at V and 5 bases at J, with 11 bases in the middle. As DNA, the CDR3 is TGTGCCAGCAGTGTTTCCCGCCGGGAGACCCAGTACTTC. This sequence encodes CASSVSRRETQYF.

The CDR3 coding sequence is TGTGCCAGCAGCCCCCTCGGGAATGAGCAGTTCTTC. Its protein product is CASSPLGNEQFF. The genes are TRBV3-1 (or the pseudogene TRBV3-2) and TRBJ2-1; D ambiguous. CDR3 size: 12 residues. V lost 4 bases, J lost 7 bases, and 8 bases lay in between. In germline, CDR1 is LGHDT, CDR2 YNNKEL (reference sequence).

CDR3 in amino acids: CASSESRPGGSSGNTIYF. CDR3 sequence (DNA): TGTGCCAGCAGTGAATCCCGGCCAGGGGGCTCTTCTGGAAACACCATATATTTT. V usage is TRBV25-1 and J usage is TRBJ1-3, with 8 positions matching TRBD1. CDR1 and CDR2 from the germline V gene are MGHDK and SYGVNS. With V trimmed by 1 base and J by 1 base, 9 bases remained unmatched. The CDR3 is 18 residues long.

This sequence joins TRBV6-5 and TRBJ1-1, with a tentative D call TRBD1 (5 bases). Trimming cost V 2 bases and J 5 bases, with 12 bases left between them. The length of the CDR3 is 14 residues. Germline CDR1 and CDR2: MNHEY and SVGAGI. CDR3 sequence: CASSYRRGVTEAFF. The DNA for the CDR3 is TGTGCCAGCAGTTACAGGCGGGGCGTAACTGAAGCTTTCTTT.

Only a few counts were recorded for this clone. For the CDR3, the DNA is TGTGCCAGCTCACCAACTCGAATGACAGGCATGAACACTGAAGCTTTCTTT. Translating gives CASSPTRMTGMNTEAFF. The chain joins TRBV18 to TRBJ1-1, with a tentative D call TRBD1 (6 bases). V lost 2 bases and J lost 0, with 16 bases in between. CDR3 length: 17 amino acids. Germline CDR1 reads KGHSH; CDR2 reads LQKENI.